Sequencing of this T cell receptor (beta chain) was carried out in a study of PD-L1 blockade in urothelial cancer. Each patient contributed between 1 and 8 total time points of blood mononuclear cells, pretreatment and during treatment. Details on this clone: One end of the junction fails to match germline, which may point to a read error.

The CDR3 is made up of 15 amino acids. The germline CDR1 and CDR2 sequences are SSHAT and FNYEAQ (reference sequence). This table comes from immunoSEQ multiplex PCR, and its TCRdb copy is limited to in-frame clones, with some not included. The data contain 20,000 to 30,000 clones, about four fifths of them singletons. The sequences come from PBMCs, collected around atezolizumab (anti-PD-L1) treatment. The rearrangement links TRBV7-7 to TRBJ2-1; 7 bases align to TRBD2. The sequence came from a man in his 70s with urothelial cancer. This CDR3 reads CASSPLGGSGNEQFF. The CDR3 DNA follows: TGTGCTAGCAGCCCCCTTGGCGGGAGCGGCAATGAGCAGTTCTTC. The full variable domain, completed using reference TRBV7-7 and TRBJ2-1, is GAGVSQSPRYKVTKRGQDVTLRCDPISSHATLYWYQQALGQGPEFLTYFNYEAQPDKSGLPSDRFSAERPEGSISTLTIQRTEQRDSAMYRCASSPLGGSGNEQFFGPGTRLTVL.